One sample yielded the 21 T cell receptor beta chains listed below, sequenced in a study of blood T cell repertoires in COVID-19. Generated by immunoSEQ multiplex PCR, the TCRdb table keeps only in-frame clones and is missing some. The sample includes about 41,000 clones, approximately 85% of them seen just once. The material sequenced was peripheral blood. The origin of the receptors is a middle-aged man with active or convalescent COVID-19.

This clone was seen only a few times. The V and J genes are TRBV28 and TRBJ1-1; the match to TRBD1 covers 11 bases. Germline trimming cut 4 bases from V and 1 base from J; bases unmatched to any gene: 5. Germline loops: CDR1 MDHEN, CDR2 SYDVKM. The CDR3 extends over 16 amino acids. The CDR3 loop reads CASSSPGTGGNTEAFF. CDR3 nucleotide sequence: TGTGCCAGCAGTTCACCCGGGACAGGGGGGAACACTGAAGCTTTCTTT.

This clone came up a few times. V usage is TRBV5-1 and J usage is TRBJ1-3, with no clear D. The CDR3 covers 15 residues. Germline V lookup: CDR1 SGHRS, CDR2 YFSETQ. Trimming took off 0 bases at V and 2 bases at J, with 9 bases between the two ends. DNA for the CDR3: TGCGCCAGCAGCTTGGTAGCGGGAACTGGAAACACCATATATTTT. Translation: CASSLVAGTGNTIYF. The full variable domain, its missing parts supplied by reference TRBV5-1 and TRBJ1-3, is KAGVTQTPRYLIKTRGQQVTLSCSPISGHRSVSWYQQTPGQGLQFLFEYFSETQRNKGNFPGRFSGRQFSNSRSEMNVSTLELGDSALYLCASSLVAGTGNTIYFGEGSWLTVV.

The sample holds one count of this clone. The V call is TRBV6-5, the J call TRBJ2-1; tentative D call: TRBD2 (5 bases). The CDR3 contains 13 residues. Germline assignment: CDR1 MNHEY and CDR2 SVGAGI. V shed 7 bases and J shed 1 base, with 8 bases lying between them. Written as DNA, the CDR3 is TGTGCCAGCACCCGACTATCCTACAATGAGCAGTTCTTC. This sequence encodes CASTRLSYNEQFF.

The CDR3 loop reads CASSSDYGYTF. In DNA, the CDR3 is TGTGCCAGCAGCTCGGACTATGGCTACACCTTC. V gene TRBV7-8 combines with J gene TRBJ1-2; no reliable D call. CDR3 length: 11 amino acids. CDR1 is SGHVS, CDR2 FQNEAQ, per germline. The germline V and J ends were trimmed by 4 bases and 3 bases, with 3 bases remaining between them.

The DNA for the CDR3 is TGTGCCAGCAGCCCCCGACCCCTTACTACAGGGCTCAGCACTGAAGCTTTCTTT. Amino acids: CASSPRPLTTGLSTEAFF. This rearrangement joins TRBV7-8 to TRBJ1-1, with a possible D match to TRBD1 (6 bases). Between the trimmed V and J ends, which lost 5 bases and 4 bases, there was a span of 26 bases. The CDR3 consists of 18 residues. Per germline, CDR1 SGHVS and CDR2 FQNEAQ.

The genes are TRBV25-1 and TRBJ2-7, with TRBD2 matching over 8 bases. The CDR3 is 14 residues long. V lost 2 bases to trimming and J lost 3 bases; unmatched junction nucleotides: 3. Per the germline V gene, CDR1 is MGHDK and CDR2 is SYGVNS. The CDR3 loop reads CASSEPGGVYEQYF. The CDR3 coding sequence is TGTGCCAGCAGTGAACCGGGGGGGGTCTACGAGCAGTACTTC.

The genes are TRBV7-3 and TRBJ1-1, with D possibly TRBD1 on 5 matching bases. Germline CDR1 reads SGHTA; CDR2 reads FQGTGA. This CDR3 comprises 15 residues. Trimming removed 1 base from V and 0 bases from J, with 9 bases in between. The CDR3 protein is CASSLRQNLNTEAFF. Written as DNA, the CDR3 is TGTGCCAGCAGCTTAAGACAGAACCTGAACACTGAAGCTTTCTTT.

V gene TRBV2 combines with J gene TRBJ1-2, with 8 bases matching TRBD1. Germline V lookup: CDR1 SNHLY, CDR2 FYNNEI. V shed 10 bases, J shed 3 bases, and the junction held 7 bases outside the gene matches. This CDR3 is 13 amino acids long. The CDR3 DNA reads as TGTGCCACCAGGGGGCAGGGGGACTATGGCTACACCTTC. Translated: CATRGQGDYGYTF.

V gene TRBV9 combines with J gene TRBJ2-5, with TRBD2 identical over 8 bases. J gave up 4 bases and V 0 bases, and 5 bases lay outside the gene matches. The CDR3 is 15 residues long. Per germline, CDR1 SGDLS and CDR2 YYNGEE. The CDR3 sequence is CASSVGAGVRETQYF. DNA of the CDR3: TGTGCCAGCAGCGTAGGAGCGGGAGTAAGAGAGACCCAGTACTTC.

Worth noting for this clone: One end of the junction is discordant with germline, which a read error may explain. The chain carries TRBV12-5 and TRBJ2-5; D is possibly TRBD1 (6 bases). Germline V gives CDR1 LGHNT, CDR2 FRNRAP. This CDR3 is built from 13 residues. CDR3 in amino acids: CASGSGQKETQYF. In DNA form, the CDR3 reads TGTGCTAGTGGTTCGGGACAAAAAGAAACCCAGTACTTC.

DNA of the CDR3: TGTGCCAGCAGCCTACCCCGGACTAGCGGGGACACAGATACGCAGTATTTT. Protein: CASSLPRTSGDTDTQYF. This rearrangement joins TRBV7-9 to TRBJ2-3; 12 bases fit TRBD2. The germline V gene has CDR1 SEHNR and CDR2 FQNEAQ (reference sequence). The CDR3 runs 17 residues. Trimming at V came to 5 bases and at J to 2 bases, leaving 8 bases not matched to a gene.

The rearrangement links TRBV11-3 to TRBJ2-4; TRBD1 is a possible D gene (6 bases). This CDR3 has 16 amino acids. Trimming took 6 bases from V and 3 from J, leaving 18 bases between them. Germline CDR1 and CDR2: SGHNT and YENEEA. The CDR3: CASSLGDTQGKNIQYF. The CDR3, as DNA: TGTGCCAGCAGTCTAGGGGACACTCAGGGCAAAAACATTCAGTACTTC.

This sequence joins TRBV5-5 and TRBJ1-2, with 9 bases identical to TRBD1. Germline V gene lookup returns CDR1 SGHKS and CDR2 YYEKEE (reference sequence). The CDR3 is 15 amino acids. Trimming removed 5 bases from V and 4 bases from J; junction bases left unmatched: 9. In nucleotides, the CDR3 is TGTGCCAGCAGATCGTCCGGGACAGGGACCTATGGCTACACCTTC. Its translation is CASRSSGTGTYGYTF.

The chain is built from TRBV18 and TRBJ1-2; TRBD1 aligns across 7 bases. This CDR3 has 13 residues. Trimming cost V 8 bases and J 2 bases; bases outside gene matches: 5. Germline V gene lookup returns CDR1 KGHSH and CDR2 LQKENI. CDR3 sequence reads: CASEGARNYGYTF. CDR3 DNA: TGTGCCAGCGAGGGGGCTCGAAACTATGGCTACACCTTC.

Only one count was recorded for this clone. The chain links TRBV7-9 to TRBJ2-3; a possible D gene is TRBD1 (6 bases). The length of the CDR3 is 14 residues. Trimming removed 3 bases from V and 0 bases from J, with 7 bases in between. CDR1 is SEHNR and CDR2 is FQNEAQ in the germline V gene (reference sequence). As DNA, the CDR3 is TGTGCCAGCAGCTTCCAGGGGAGCACAGATACGCAGTATTTT. Translation gives CASSFQGSTDTQYF.

This clone is a singleton in its sample. The chain carries TRBV3-1 (or the pseudogene TRBV3-2) and TRBJ2-3, with TRBD2 matching 15 bases. The ends lost 4 bases at V and 9 bases at J; junction bases unmatched: 2. CDR3 size: 14 residues. The V gene's germline CDR1 is LGHDT and CDR2 YNNKEL (reference sequence). CDR3 sequence reads: CASSPGTSGGTQYF. The CDR3 DNA follows: TGTGCCAGCAGCCCCGGGACTAGCGGGGGGACGCAGTATTTT.

V and J are TRBV5-1 and TRBJ2-3; the D gene is possibly TRBD2 (5 bases). CDR3 size: 16 residues. Germline values: CDR1 SGHRS, CDR2 YFSETQ. V was shortened by 4 bases and J by 7 bases, with 22 bases between the two germline ends. CDR3 sequence (DNA): TGCGCCAGCAGCCCCGGCGGGTCGTCTTGGCGGAATACGCAGTATTTT. Translated: CASSPGGSSWRNTQYF. The full variable domain, with the rest looked up from reference TRBV5-1 and TRBJ2-3, is KAGVTQTPRYLIKTRGQQVTLSCSPISGHRSVSWYQQTPGQGLQFLFEYFSETQRNKGNFPGRFSGRQFSNSRSEMNVSTLELGDSALYLCASSPGGSSWRNTQYFGPGTRLTVL.

This clone has only a few counts. The chain carries TRBV6-5 and TRBJ2-7; 7 bases map to TRBD2. The V and J ends lost 5 bases and 3 bases, in that order; junction bases with no gene match: 7. The CDR3 is 14 residues long. The germline CDR1 and CDR2 sequences are MNHEY and SVGAGI. CDR3 loop: CASSTSAGDYEQYF. DNA for the CDR3: TGTGCCAGCAGTACCTCCGCGGGAGACTACGAGCAGTACTTC.

The chain combines TRBV5-4 with TRBJ2-1; 9 positions agree with TRBD2. In germline, CDR1 is SGHNT, CDR2 YYREEE (reference sequence). The V and J ends lost 1 base and 8 bases, in that order; junction bases with no gene match: 7. This CDR3 is built from 15 residues. CDR3 region: CASSLQAGGVDEQFF. The DNA of the CDR3 is TGTGCCAGCAGCTTGCAAGCGGGAGGCGTTGATGAGCAGTTCTTC.

The chain links TRBV6-2 or TRBV6-3 to TRBJ1-2; a weak D match, TRBD1 (5 bases). The germline V gene has CDR1 MNHEY and CDR2 SVGEGT. This CDR3 has 12 residues. V was cut by 5 bases and J by 4 bases, with 8 bases left in between. CDR3 bases: TGTGCCAGCAGTCCCGACAGCTATGGCTACACCTTC. Amino acids: CASSPDSYGYTF.

This clone is medium-sized (0.01 to 0.1%). The chain is built from TRBV28 and TRBJ1-1; D uncertain. The CDR3 runs to 14 residues. The germline V gene has CDR1 MDHEN and CDR2 SYDVKM. V lost 6 bases to trimming and J lost 4 bases, with 15 bases between them. The CDR3, as DNA: TGTGCCAGCAGGAATCCTTGGAGAAGCACTGAAGCTTTCTTT. Amino acids: CASRNPWRSTEAFF.